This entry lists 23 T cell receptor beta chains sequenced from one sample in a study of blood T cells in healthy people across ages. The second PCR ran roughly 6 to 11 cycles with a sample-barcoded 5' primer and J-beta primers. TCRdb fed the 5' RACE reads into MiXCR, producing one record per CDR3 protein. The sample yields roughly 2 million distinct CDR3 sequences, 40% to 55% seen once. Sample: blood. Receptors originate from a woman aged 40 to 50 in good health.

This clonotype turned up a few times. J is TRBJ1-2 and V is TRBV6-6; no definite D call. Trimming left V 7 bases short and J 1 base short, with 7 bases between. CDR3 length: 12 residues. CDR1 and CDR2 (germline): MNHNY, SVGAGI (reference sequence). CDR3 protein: CASTPDNYGYTF. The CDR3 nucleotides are TGTGCCAGCACCCCCGATAACTATGGCTACACCTTC.

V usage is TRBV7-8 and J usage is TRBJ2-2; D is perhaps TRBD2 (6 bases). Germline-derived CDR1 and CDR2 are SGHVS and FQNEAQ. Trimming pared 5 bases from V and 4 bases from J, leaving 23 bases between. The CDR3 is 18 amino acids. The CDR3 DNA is TGTGCCAGCAGCGCGAAGGCGGCGGGGTTCAAGGGCACCGGGGAGCTGTTTTTT. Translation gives CASSAKAAGFKGTGELFF.

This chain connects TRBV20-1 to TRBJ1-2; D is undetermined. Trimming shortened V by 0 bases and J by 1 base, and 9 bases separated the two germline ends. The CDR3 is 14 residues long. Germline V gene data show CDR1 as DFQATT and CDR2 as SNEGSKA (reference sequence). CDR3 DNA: TGCAGTGCTAGAGATGGGCCAGTTAACTATGGCTACACCTTC. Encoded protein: CSARDGPVNYGYTF.

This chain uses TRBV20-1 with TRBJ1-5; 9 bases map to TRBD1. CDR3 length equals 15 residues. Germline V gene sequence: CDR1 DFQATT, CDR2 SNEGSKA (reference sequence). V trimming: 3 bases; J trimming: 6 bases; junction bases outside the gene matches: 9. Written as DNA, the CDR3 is TGCAGTGCTAGGGTGGAGGGACAGGGTCCTCAGCCCCAGCATTTT. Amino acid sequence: CSARVEGQGPQPQHF.

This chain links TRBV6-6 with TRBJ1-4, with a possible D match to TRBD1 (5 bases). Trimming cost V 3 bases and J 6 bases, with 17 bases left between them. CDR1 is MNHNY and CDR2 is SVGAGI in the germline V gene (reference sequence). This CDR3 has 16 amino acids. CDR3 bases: TGTGCCAGCAGTTATCCCGGGGGGAGCCTGGATGAAAAACTGTTTTTT. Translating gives CASSYPGGSLDEKLFF.

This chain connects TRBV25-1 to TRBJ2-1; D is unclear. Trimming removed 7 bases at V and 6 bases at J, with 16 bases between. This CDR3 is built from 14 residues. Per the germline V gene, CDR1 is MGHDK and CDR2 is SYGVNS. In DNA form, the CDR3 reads TGTGCCAGCACCCAGGTGGGGAACTCCAATGAGCAGTTCTTC. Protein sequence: CASTQVGNSNEQFF.

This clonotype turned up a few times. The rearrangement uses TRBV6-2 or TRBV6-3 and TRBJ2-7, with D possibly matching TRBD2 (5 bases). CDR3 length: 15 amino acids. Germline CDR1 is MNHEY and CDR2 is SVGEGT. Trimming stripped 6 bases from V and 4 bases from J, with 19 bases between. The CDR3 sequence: CASSTTLGGSYEQYF. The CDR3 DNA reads TGTGCCAGCAGCACAACTCTAGGAGGATCGTACGAGCAGTACTTC.

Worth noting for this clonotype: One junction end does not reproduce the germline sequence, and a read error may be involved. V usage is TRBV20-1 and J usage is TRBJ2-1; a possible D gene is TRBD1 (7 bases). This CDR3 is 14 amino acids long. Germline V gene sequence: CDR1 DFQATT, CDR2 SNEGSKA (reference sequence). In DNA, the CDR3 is TGCAGTACTAGCCAATATAACAGGGGCAATGAGCAGTTCTTC. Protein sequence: CSTSQYNRGNEQFF.

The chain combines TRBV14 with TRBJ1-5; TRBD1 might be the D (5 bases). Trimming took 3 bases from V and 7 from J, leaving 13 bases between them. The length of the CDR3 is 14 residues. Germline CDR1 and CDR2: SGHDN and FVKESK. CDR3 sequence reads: CASSQLGADQPQHF. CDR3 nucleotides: TGTGCCAGCAGCCAGTTAGGGGCAGACCAGCCCCAGCATTTT. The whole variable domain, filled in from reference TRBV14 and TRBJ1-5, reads EAGVTQFPSHSVIEKGQTVTLRCDPISGHDNLYWYRRVMGKEIKFLLHFVKESKQDESGMPNNRFLAERTGGTYSTLKVQPAELEDSGVYFCASSQLGADQPQHFGDGTRLSIL.

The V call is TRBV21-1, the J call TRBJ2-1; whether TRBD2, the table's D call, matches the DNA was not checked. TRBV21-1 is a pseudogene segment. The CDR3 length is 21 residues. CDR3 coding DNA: TGTGCCAGCAGCAAAGATGGGATAGGATGGGAGGCAGGGCACTCCTACAATGAGCAGTTCTTC. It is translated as CASSKDGIGWEAGHSYNEQFF.

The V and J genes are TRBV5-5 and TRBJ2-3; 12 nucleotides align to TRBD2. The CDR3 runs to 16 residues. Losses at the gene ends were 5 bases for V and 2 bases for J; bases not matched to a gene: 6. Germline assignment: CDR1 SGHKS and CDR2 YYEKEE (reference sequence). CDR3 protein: CASSPLAGGATDTQYF. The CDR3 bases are TGTGCCAGCAGTCCCCTAGCGGGGGGGGCCACAGATACGCAGTATTTT.

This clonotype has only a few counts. The CDR3 coding sequence is TGTGCCAGCACCCCACGGGGTCGGAATGAGCAGTTCTTC. This translates into CASTPRGRNEQFF. The chain recombines TRBV6-2 or TRBV6-3 with TRBJ2-1, with a weak D call TRBD2 (5 bases). The V and J ends lost 7 bases and 7 bases respectively, with 14 bases between them. The CDR3 spans 13 residues. The germline V gene encodes CDR1 MNHEY and CDR2 SVGEGT.

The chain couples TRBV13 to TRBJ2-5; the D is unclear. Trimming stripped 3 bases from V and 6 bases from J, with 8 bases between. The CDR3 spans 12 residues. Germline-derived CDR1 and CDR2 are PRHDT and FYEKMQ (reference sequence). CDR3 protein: CASSFELQTQYF. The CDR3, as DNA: TGTGCCAGCAGCTTCGAGTTACAGACCCAGTACTTC.

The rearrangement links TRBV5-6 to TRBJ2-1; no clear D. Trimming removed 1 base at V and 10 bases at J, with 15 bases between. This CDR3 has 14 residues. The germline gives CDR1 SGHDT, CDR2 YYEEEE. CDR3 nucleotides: TGTGCCAGCAGCTTGAGTAACCTTTTGGGGGAGCAGTTCTTC. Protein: CASSLSNLLGEQFF.

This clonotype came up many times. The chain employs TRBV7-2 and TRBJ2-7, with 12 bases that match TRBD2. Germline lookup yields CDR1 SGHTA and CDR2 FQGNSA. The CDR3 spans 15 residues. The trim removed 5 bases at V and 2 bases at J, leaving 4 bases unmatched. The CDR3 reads CASSNRLAGAYEQYF. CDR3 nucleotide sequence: TGTGCCAGCAGCAATCGACTAGCGGGGGCCTACGAGCAGTACTTC.

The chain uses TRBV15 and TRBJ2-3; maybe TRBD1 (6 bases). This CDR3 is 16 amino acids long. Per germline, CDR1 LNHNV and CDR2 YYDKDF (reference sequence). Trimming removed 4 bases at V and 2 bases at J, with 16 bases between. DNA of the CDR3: TGTGCCACCAGCATTGGGGCCAGGGGCTCCACAGATACGCAGTATTTT. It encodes CATSIGARGSTDTQYF.

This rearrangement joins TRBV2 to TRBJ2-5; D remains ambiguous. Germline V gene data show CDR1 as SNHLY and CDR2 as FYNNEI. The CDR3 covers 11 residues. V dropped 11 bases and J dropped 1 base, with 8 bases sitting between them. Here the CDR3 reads CAGKGQETQYF. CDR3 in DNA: TGTGCCGGGAAGGGCCAAGAGACCCAGTACTTC.

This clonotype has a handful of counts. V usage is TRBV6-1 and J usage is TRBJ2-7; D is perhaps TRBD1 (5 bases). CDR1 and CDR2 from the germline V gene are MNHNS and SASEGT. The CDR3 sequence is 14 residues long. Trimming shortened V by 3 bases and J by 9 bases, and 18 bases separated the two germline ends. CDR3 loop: CASSDKTGSRWQYF. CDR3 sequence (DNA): TGTGCCAGCAGTGATAAAACAGGTTCTAGGTGGCAGTACTTC.

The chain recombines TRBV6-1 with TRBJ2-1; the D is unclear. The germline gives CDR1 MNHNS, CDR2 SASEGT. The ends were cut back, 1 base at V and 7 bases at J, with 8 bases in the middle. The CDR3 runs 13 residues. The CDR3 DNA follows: TGTGCCAGCAGTGAAGTGCTGGGGAATGAGCAGTTCTTC. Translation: CASSEVLGNEQFF.

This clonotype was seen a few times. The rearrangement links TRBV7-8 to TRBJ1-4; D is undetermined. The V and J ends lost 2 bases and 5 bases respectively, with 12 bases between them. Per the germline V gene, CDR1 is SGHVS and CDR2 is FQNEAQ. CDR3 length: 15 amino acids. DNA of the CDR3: TGTGCCAGCAGCTTAATGGTCCCCCGAAATGAAAAACTGTTTTTT. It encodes CASSLMVPRNEKLFF.

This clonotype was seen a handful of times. CDR3 nucleotide sequence: TGTGCCAGCAGTCGAGTACAGGGAGGCGAGACCCAGTACTTC. Translating gives CASSRVQGGETQYF. The chain employs TRBV12-3 or TRBV12-4 and TRBJ2-5; D is perhaps TRBD1 or TRBD2 (6 bases each). The CDR3 is 14 amino acids. Deletions cut 5 bases from V and 5 bases from J, with 15 bases between.

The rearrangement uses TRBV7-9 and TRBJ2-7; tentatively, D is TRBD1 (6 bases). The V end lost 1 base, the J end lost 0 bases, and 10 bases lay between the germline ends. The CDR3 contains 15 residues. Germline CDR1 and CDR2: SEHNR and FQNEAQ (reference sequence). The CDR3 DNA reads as TGTGCCAGCAGCTTAGGCGACAGGCGCTCCTACGAGCAGTACTTC. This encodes CASSLGDRRSYEQYF.

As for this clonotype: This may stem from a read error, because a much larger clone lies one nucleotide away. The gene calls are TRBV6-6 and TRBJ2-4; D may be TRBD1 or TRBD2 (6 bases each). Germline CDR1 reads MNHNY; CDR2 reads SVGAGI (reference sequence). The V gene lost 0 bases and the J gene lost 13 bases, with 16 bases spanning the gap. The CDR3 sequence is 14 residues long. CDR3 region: CASSYSRGAYGQYF. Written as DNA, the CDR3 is TGTGCCAGCAGTTACTCAAGGGGGGCCTACGGGCAGTACTTC.